The source of this T cell receptor beta chain is a study of T cells in localized non-small cell lung cancer (dated by TCRdb to 2018 to 2021). Study-wide context: T cell repertoires of fewer than 250 early-stage NSCLC patients were analyzed, with tumors being compared against uninvolved tumor-adjacent lungs. The cohort consisted of about 240 treatment-naive NSCLC patients whose localized lung tumors had been resected. A mean age of roughly 64 years was recorded for the NSCLC patients, of whom 120 to 150 were male and 100 to 110 were female.

At diagnosis, peripheral blood, uninvolved tumor-adjacent lung and tumor were collected and were preserved as a mix of fresh-frozen and FFPE material. For TCR repertoire profiling, blood samples were analyzed as peripheral blood mononuclear cells. Results the study describes overall, beyond this receptor: Higher T cell density in blood was associated with longer overall survival, whereas higher clonality in adjacent lung was associated with shorter survival. Of the top 100 tumor clones, a median of roughly 53 were detected in paired uninvolved adjacent lung; around 27 were also among that lung's top 100. Because the study design was exploratory, TCR variables were selected using unadjusted p-values without false-discovery rate correction. Uninvolved tumor-adjacent lung showed the highest T cell clonality, higher than tumor, which suggests more focused antigenic responses in the adjacent lung. Because multi-region tumor sequencing was not performed, intratumor heterogeneity could not be ruled out.

The immunoSEQ Assay was used to sequence TCR beta CDR3 regions from DNA. Per the source publication's procedure: To compute T cell density, TCR beta template counts were normalized to usable DNA, which was estimated by amplifying housekeeping genes. Using the preseqR package, richness was estimated by extrapolating to 120,000 templates for tissue samples and 400,000 templates for PBMC samples. Clonality was defined as one minus Pielou's evenness. Tissue-enriched TCRs were identified by differential abundance testing using productive amino-acid clonotypes, minimum total count 5 and alpha 0.1. The Jaccard Index and the Morisita Overlap Index were used to measure how much the repertoires overlapped between compartments. TCR beta CDR3s were clustered by GLIPH together with public tetramer-defined viral CDR3s, and at least three viral sequences plus V-gene enrichment were required for viral motifs. The table comes from immuneACCESS by way of TCRdb, which keeps in-frame sequences with V and J called. Part of the clones is missing from these tables; in studies checked, under half for an unresolved V gene and the rest for unknown reasons. The V and J calls and clone size are taken from that table; D and trimming were inferred from the DNA. The sample profile shows 100,000 to 150,000 clones; roughly 90% of them were found once. The ten largest account for around 1.5% of the sample.

Clipping removes 8 bases from V and 4 bases from J, with 5 as the unmatched junction base count. CDR1 and CDR2 are drawn from the germline V gene: SGHTA, FQGNSA. The CDR3 has 13 amino acids, counting the end cysteine and phenylalanine. CDR3 DNA is the only sequence kept; it has 39 bases, read in frame from the first base. About this clone: The antigen it binds to is not known. It has no much larger one-base neighbor in the sample; base qualities were not kept.

This TCR came from a female donor of 60 years or more with stage I lung adenocarcinoma. The starting material was peripheral blood, obtained before any cancer treatment. Recombination connected TRBV7-2 to TRBJ1-2, and 9 bases in between align with TRBD1. The bases are TGTGCCAGCGGACAGGGGCCCTCCTATGGCTACACCTTC. It encodes CASGQGPSYGYTF.